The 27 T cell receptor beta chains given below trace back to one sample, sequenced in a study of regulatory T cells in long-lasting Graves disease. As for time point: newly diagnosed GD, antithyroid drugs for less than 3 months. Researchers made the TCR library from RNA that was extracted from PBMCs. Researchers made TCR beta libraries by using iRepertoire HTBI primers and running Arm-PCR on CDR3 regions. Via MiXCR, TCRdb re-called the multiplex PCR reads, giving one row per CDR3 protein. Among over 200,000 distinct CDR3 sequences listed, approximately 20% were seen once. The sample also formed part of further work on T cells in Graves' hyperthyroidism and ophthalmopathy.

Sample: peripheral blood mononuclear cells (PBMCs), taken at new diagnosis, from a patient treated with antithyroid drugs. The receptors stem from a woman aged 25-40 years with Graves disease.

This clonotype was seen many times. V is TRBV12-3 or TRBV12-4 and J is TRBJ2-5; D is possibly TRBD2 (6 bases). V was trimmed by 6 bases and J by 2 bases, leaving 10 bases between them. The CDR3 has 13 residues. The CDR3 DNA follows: TGTGCCAGCAGCTCGGGACTTCAAGAGACCCAGTACTTC. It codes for CASSSGLQETQYF.

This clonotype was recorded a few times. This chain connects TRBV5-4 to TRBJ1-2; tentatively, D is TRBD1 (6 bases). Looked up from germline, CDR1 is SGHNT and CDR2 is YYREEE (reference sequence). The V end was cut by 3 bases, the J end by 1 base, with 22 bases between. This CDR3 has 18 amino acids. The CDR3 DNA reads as TGTGCCAGCAGCTCAACCGCCCAGGGGCTAGGGGGTAACTATGGCTACACCTTC. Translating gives CASSSTAQGLGGNYGYTF.

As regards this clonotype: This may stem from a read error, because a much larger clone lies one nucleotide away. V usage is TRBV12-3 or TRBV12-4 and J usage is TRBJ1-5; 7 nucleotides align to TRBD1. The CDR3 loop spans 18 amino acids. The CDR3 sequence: CASSYGTDLFYGNQLQHF. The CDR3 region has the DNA TGTGCCAGCAGTTACGGGACAGATCTTTTTTATGGCAATCAGCTCCAGCATTTT.

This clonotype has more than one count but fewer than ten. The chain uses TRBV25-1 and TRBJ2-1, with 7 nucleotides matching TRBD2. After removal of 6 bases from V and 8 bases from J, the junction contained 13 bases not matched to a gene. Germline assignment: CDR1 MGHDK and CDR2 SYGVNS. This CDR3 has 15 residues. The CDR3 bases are TGTGCCAGCAGCCCGGGACTAAATCTGGCCCATGAGCAGTTCTTC. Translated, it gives CASSPGLNLAHEQFF.

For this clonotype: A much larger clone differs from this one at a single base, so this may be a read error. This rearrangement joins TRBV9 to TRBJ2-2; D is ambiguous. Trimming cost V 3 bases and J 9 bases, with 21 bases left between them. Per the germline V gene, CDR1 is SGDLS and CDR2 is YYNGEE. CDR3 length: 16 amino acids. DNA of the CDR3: TGTGCCAGCAGCGACGGGCCCAGCGTCAGGACCAGGGAGCTGTTTTTT. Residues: CASSDGPSVRTRELFF.

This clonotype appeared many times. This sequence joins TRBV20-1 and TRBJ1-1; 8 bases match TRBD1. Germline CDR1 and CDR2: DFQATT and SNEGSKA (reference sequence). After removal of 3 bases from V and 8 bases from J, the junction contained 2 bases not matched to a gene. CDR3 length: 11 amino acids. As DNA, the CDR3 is TGCAGTGCTAGTAGACAGGGGGAAGCTTTCTTT. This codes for CSASRQGEAFF.

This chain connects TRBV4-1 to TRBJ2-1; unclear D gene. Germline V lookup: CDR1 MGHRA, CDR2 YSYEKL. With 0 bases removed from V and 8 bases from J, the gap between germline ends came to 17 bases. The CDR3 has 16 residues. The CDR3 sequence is CASSQEGHTNEDEQFF. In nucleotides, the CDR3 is TGCGCCAGCAGCCAAGAAGGCCACACCAATGAGGATGAGCAGTTCTTC.

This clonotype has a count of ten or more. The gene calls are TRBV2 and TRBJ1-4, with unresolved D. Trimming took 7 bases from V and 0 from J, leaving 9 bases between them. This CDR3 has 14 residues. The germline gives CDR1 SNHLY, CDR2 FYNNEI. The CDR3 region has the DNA TGTGCCAGCATAGGATTTGCAACTAATGAAAAACTGTTTTTT. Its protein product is CASIGFATNEKLFF.

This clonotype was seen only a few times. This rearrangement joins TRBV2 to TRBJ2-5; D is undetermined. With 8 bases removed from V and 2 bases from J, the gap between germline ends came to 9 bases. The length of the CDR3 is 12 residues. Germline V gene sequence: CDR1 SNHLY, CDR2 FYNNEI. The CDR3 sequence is CASGLAQETQYF. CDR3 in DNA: TGTGCCAGCGGTCTCGCACAAGAGACCCAGTACTTC. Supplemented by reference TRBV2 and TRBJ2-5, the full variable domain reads EPEVTQTPSHQVTQMGQEVILRCVPISNHLYFYWYRQILGQKVEFLVSFYNNEISEKSEIFDDQFSVERPDGSNFTLKIRSTKLEDSAMYFCASGLAQETQYFGPGTRLLVL.

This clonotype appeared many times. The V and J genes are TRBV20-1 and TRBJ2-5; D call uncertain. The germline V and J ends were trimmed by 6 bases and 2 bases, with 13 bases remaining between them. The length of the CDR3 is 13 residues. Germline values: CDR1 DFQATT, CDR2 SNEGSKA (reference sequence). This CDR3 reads CSAERRQQETQYF. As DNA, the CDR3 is TGCAGTGCGGAACGTCGGCAGCAAGAGACCCAGTACTTC.

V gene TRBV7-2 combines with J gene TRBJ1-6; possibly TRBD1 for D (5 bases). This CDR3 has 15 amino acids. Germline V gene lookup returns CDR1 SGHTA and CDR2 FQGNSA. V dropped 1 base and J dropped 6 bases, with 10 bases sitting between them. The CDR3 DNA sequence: TGTGCCAGCAGCTTAGGGGCAGGGAGTAATTCACCCCTCCACTTT. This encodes CASSLGAGSNSPLHF. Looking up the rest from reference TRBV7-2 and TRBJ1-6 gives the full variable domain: GAGVSQSPSNKVTEKGKDVELRCDPISGHTALYWYRQSLGQGLEFLIYFQGNSAPDKSGLPSDRFSAERTGGSVSTLTIQRTQQEDSAVYLCASSLGAGSNSPLHFGNGTRLTVT.

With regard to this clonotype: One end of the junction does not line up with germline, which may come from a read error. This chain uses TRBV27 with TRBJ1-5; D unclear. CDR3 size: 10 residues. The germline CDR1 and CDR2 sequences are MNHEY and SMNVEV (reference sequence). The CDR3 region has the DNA TGTGCCGGCAGAGATCAGCCCCAGCATTTT. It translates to CAGRDQPQHF.

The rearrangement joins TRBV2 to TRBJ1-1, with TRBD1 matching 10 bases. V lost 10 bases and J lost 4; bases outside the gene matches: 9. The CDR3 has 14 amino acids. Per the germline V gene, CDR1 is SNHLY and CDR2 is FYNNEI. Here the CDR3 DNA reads TGTGCCATCAGGGGGGGACAGGGGTCCACTGAAGCTTTCTTT. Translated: CAIRGGQGSTEAFF.

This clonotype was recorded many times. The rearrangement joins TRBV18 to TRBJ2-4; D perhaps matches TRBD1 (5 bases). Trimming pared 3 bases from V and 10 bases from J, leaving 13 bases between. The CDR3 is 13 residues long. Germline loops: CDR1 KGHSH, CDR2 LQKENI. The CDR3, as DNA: TGTGCCAGCTCACCCCAGGGAATAGGGATTCAGTACTTC. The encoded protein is CASSPQGIGIQYF. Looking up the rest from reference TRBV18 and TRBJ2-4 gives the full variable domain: NAGVMQNPRHLVRRRGQEARLRCSPMKGHSHVYWYRQLPEEGLKFMVYLQKENIIDESGMPKERFSAEFPKEGPSILRIQQVVRGDSAAYFCASSPQGIGIQYFGAGTRLSVL.

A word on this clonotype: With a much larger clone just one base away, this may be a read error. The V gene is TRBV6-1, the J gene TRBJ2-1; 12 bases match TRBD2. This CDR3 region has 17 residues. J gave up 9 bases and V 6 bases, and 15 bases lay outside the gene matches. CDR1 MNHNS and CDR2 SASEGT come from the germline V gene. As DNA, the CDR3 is TGTGCCAGCAGCCGTACTCGGTCTAGCGGGGGGGCCGTTGAGCAGTTCTTC. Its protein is CASSRTRSSGGAVEQFF.

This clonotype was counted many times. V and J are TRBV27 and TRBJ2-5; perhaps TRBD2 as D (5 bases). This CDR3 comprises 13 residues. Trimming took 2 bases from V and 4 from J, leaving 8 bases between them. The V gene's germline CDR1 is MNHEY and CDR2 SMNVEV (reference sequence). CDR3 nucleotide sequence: TGTGCCAGCAGTTTAGGACTCGGAGAGACCCAGTACTTC. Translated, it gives CASSLGLGETQYF.

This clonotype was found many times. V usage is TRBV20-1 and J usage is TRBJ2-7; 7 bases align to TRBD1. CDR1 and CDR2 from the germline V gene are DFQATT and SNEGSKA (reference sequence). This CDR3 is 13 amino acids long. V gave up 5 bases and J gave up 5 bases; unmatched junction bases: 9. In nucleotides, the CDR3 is TGCAGTGCTCACAGGGGTTCAGTGGACGAGCAGTACTTC. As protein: CSAHRGSVDEQYF.

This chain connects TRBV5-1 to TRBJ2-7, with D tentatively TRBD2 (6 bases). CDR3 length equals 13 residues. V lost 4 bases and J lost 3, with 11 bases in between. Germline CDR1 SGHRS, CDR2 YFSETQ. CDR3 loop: CASSGGTVYEQYF. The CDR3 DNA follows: TGCGCCAGCAGCGGCGGGACGGTCTACGAGCAGTACTTC.

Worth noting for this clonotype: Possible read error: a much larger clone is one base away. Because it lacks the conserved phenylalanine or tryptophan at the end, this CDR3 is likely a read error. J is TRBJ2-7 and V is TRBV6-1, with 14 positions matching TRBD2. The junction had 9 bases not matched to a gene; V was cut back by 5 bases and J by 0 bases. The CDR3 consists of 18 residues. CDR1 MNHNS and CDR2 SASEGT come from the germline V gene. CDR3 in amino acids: CASSLSGTSGRSSYEQYL. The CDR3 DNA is TGTGCCAGCAGTCTTTCTGGGACTAGCGGGAGAAGCTCCTACGAGCAGTACCTC.

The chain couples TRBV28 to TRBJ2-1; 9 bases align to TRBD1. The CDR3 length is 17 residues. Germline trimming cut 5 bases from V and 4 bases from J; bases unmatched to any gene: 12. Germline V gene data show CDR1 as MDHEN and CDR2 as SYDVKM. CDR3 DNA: TGTGCCAGCAGTACCAACCGGCCGGGACAGGGTTACAATGAGCAGTTCTTC. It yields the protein CASSTNRPGQGYNEQFF. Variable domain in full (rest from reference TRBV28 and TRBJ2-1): DVKVTQSSRYLVKRTGEKVFLECVQDMDHENMFWYRQDPGLGLRLIYFSYDVKMKEKGDIPEGYSVSREKKERFSLILESASTNQTSMYLCASSTNRPGQGYNEQFFGPGTRLTVL.

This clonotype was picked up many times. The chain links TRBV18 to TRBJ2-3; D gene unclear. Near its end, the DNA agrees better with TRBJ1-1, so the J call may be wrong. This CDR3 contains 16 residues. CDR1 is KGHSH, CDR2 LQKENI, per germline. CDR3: CASSPPRALKNTEAFF. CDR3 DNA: TGTGCCAGCTCACCTCCGAGAGCTCTGAAGAACACTGAAGCTTTCTTT.

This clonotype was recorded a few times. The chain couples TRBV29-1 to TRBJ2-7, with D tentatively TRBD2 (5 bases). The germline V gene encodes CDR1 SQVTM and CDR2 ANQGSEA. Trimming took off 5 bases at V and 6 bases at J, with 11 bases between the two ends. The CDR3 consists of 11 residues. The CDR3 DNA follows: TGCAGCGTTAGAGGGCAAACCGAGCAGTACTTC. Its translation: CSVRGQTEQYF.

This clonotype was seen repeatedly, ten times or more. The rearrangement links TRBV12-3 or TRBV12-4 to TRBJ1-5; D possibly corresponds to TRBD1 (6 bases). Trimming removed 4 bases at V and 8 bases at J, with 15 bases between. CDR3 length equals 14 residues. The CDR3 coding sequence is TGTGCCAGCAGTTCCCGGGACATGGGAAAGCCCCAGCATTTT. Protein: CASSSRDMGKPQHF.

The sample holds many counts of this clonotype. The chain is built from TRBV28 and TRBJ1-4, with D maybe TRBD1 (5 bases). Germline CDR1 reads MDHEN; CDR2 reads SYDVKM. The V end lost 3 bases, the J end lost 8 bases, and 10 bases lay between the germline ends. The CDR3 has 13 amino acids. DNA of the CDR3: TGTGCCAGCAGTTTTCCGACAGCCGAAAAACTGTTTTTT. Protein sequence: CASSFPTAEKLFF.

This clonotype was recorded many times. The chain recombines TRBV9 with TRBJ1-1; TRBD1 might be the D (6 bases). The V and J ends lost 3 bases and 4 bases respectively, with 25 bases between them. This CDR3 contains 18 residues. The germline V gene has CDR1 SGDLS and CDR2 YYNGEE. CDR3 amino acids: CASSANNRSRTGSTEAFF. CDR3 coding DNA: TGTGCCAGCAGCGCCAACAACAGATCCCGAACAGGGTCCACTGAAGCTTTCTTT. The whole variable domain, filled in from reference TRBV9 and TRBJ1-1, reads DSGVTQTPKHLITATGQRVTLRCSPRSGDLSVYWYQQSLDQGLQFLIQYYNGEERAKGNILERFSAQQFPDLHSELNLSSLELGDSALYFCASSANNRSRTGSTEAFFGQGTRLTVV.

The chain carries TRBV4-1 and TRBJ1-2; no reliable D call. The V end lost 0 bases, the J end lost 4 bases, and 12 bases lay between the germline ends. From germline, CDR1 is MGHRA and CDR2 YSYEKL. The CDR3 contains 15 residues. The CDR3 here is CASSQDRSVRYGYTF. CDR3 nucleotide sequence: TGCGCCAGCAGCCAAGACCGTAGCGTACGCTATGGCTACACCTTC.

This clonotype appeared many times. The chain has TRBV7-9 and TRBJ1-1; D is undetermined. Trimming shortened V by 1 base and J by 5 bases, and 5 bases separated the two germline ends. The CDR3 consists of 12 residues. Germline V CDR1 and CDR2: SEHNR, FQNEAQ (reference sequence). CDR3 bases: TGTGCCAGCAGCTTAGGTTGGACTGAAGCTTTCTTT. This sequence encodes CASSLGWTEAFF. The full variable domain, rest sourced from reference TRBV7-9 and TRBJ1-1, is DTGVSQNPRHKITKRGQNVTFRCDPISEHNRLYWYRQTLGQGPEFLTYFQNEAQLEKSRLLSDRFSAERPKGSFSTLEIQRTEQGDSAMYLCASSLGWTEAFFGQGTRLTVV.